One sample yielded the 29 T cell receptor beta chains listed below, sequenced in a study of CD8+CD57+ T cells in acquired aplastic anemia. Genomic DNA, the template, was used for profiling of the TCR beta VDJ and CDR3. TCRdb recomputed calls from the reads with MiXCR, one row per CDR3 protein. The table includes around 400,000 distinct CDR3 sequences, around 68% detected once. Material: sorted CD4+, CD8+, or CD8+CD57+ T cells (not recorded which) from PBMCs. All receptors come from a human donor in good health, serving as a control.

The genes are TRBV7-2 and TRBJ2-7; a possible D gene is TRBD1 (5 bases). The CDR3 has 12 amino acids. Trimming cost V 6 bases and J 11 bases, with 17 bases left between them. Looked up from germline, CDR1 is SGHTA and CDR2 is FQGNSA. The CDR3 bases are TGTGCCAGCAGTTGCAGGGCTCAAATGGAGTACTTC. As protein: CASSCRAQMEYF. The entire variable domain, with the rest obtained from reference TRBV7-2 and TRBJ2-7, is as follows: GAGVSQSPSNKVTEKGKDVELRCDPISGHTALYWYRQSLGQGLEFLIYFQGNSAPDKSGLPSDRFSAERTGGSVSTLTIQRTQQEDSAVYLCASSCRAQMEYFGPGTRLTVT.

As concerns this clonotype: The junction departs from the called germline gene at one end, perhaps through a read error. The V call is TRBV7-9, the J call TRBJ1-2; no firm D call. CDR3 size: 14 residues. CDR1 and CDR2 from the germline V gene are SEHNR and FQNEAQ (reference sequence). The CDR3 sequence: CASRSAETALHFGF. CDR3 DNA: TGTGCCAGCAGATCCGCAGAGACGGCCCTCCACTTCGGGTTC.

The chain links TRBV15 to TRBJ2-2, with TRBD2 as a possible D gene (6 bases). V dropped 6 bases and J dropped 0 bases, with 8 bases sitting between them. Looked up from germline, CDR1 is LNHNV and CDR2 is YYDKDF (reference sequence). CDR3 size: 14 residues. The CDR3 reads CATRLAANTGELFF. Here the CDR3 DNA reads TGTGCCACCAGACTAGCCGCGAACACCGGGGAGCTGTTTTTT.

Regarding this clonotype: Germline and junction disagree at one end, which may indicate a read error. V and J are TRBV10-3 and TRBJ2-1; D is perhaps TRBD1 (9 bases). This CDR3 has 15 residues. CDR1 is ENHRY and CDR2 is SYGVKD in the germline V gene. The CDR3 sequence: CASSGGDRVNIGQCF. The DNA for the CDR3 is TGTGCCAGCTCGGGGGGGGACAGGGTTAACATTGGGCAGTGCTTC.

The gene calls are TRBV29-1 and TRBJ2-3, with TRBD2 as a possible D gene (7 bases). Per the germline V gene, CDR1 is SQVTM and CDR2 is ANQGSEA. Trimming stripped 5 bases from V and 1 base from J, with 10 bases between. The CDR3 runs to 13 residues. The CDR3 spells CSVRGAGTDTQYF. The CDR3 coding sequence is TGCAGCGTTCGGGGGGCCGGCACAGATACGCAGTATTTT.

Worth noting for this clonotype: The junction differs from germline at one of its ends, possibly a read error. The chain recombines TRBV7-3 with TRBJ2-7; a weak D match, TRBD2 (5 bases). The V gene's germline CDR1 is SGHTA and CDR2 FQGTGA. This CDR3 is 13 amino acids long. CDR3 in DNA: TGTGCCAGCAGCTTAGACTCCGCCTGGGAGCACTACTTC. As protein: CASSLDSAWEHYF.

This clonotype has just one count. The chain is built from TRBV7-2 and TRBJ1-4; D not certain. Germline V gene sequence: CDR1 SGHTA, CDR2 FQGNSA. The CDR3 totals 15 residues. V was cut by 1 base and J by 16 bases, with 22 bases left in between. The CDR3 here is CASSLELATEENTFF. The CDR3 region has the DNA TGTGCCAGCAGCTTAGAACTAGCGACTGAGGAAAACACGTTTTTT. The full variable domain, rest sourced from reference TRBV7-2 and TRBJ1-4, is GAGVSQSPSNKVTEKGKDVELRCDPISGHTALYWYRQSLGQGLEFLIYFQGNSAPDKSGLPSDRFSAERTGGSVSTLTIQRTQQEDSAVYLCASSLELATEENTFFGSGTQLSVL.

The gene calls are TRBV2 and TRBJ2-7, with TRBD2 matching 11 bases. Germline values: CDR1 SNHLY, CDR2 FYNNEI. Trimming took 7 bases from V and 2 from J; bases not matched to a gene: 7. The CDR3 spans 15 residues. In DNA form, the CDR3 reads TGTGCCAGCAACCCCGGGACTAGCGGCCCCTACGAGCAGTACTTC. Translation gives CASNPGTSGPYEQYF.

The chain combines TRBV19 with TRBJ2-7; 7 nucleotides agree with TRBD1. CDR3 length equals 13 residues. The germline CDR1 and CDR2 sequences are LNHDA and SQIVND (reference sequence). Losses at the gene ends were 7 bases for V and 3 bases for J; bases not matched to a gene: 6. CDR3 nucleotides: TGTGCCAGTACTAGGACAGGAGTCTACGAGCAGTACTTC. It encodes CASTRTGVYEQYF.

This clonotype was observed many times. The rearrangement links TRBV7-2 to TRBJ2-7; the match to TRBD2 covers 7 bases. Looked up from germline, CDR1 is SGHTA and CDR2 is FQGNSA. The CDR3 covers 13 residues. V lost 3 bases to trimming and J lost 5 bases; unmatched junction nucleotides: 4. CDR3 coding DNA: TGTGCCAGCAGCTTCCGGGGGGAGAACGAGCAGTACTTC. This codes for CASSFRGENEQYF.

Worth noting for this clonotype: Relative to the germline gene, one junction end is altered; a read error may explain this. This sequence joins TRBV6-2 or TRBV6-3 and TRBJ1-5; D unresolved. Germline CDR1 reads MNHEY; CDR2 reads SVGEGT. The length of the CDR3 is 16 residues. The CDR3 nucleotides are TGTGCCAGCAGTACAGCCCCAGGATTTAGCAGTCAGCCCCAGCATTTT. It yields the protein CASSTAPGFSSQPQHF.

This clonotype came up many times. The rearrangement joins TRBV11-2 to TRBJ1-6, with 10 positions matching TRBD1. The CDR3 extends over 16 amino acids. Trimming cost V 5 bases and J 6 bases; bases outside gene matches: 7. Germline V gene data show CDR1 as SGHAT and CDR2 as FQNNGV. The CDR3 reads CASSPRQGASNSPLHF. The CDR3 nucleotides read TGTGCCAGCAGCCCTCGACAGGGGGCGAGTAATTCACCCCTCCACTTT.

On this clonotype: Lacking the conserved final phenylalanine or tryptophan, this CDR3 likely reflects a read error. The limits of the CDR3 on the DNA are not certain, so only TCRdb's listed CDR3 is given. The chain combines TRBV19 with TRBJ2-1; the table's D call of TRBD2 was not tested on the DNA. Germline V gene sequence: CDR1 LNHDA, CDR2 SQIVND (reference sequence). With termini counted, the CDR3 has 15 amino acids. The chain's CDR3 is CASTILQGPSTDTLY.

The rearrangement joins TRBV20-1 to TRBJ2-7; possibly TRBD2 for D (6 bases). Germline V gene data show CDR1 as DFQATT and CDR2 as SNEGSKA (reference sequence). This CDR3 has 14 amino acids. The V and J ends lost 0 bases and 2 bases respectively, with 11 bases between them. The CDR3: CSAREAGGAYEQYF. CDR3 nucleotides: TGCAGTGCTAGAGAGGCGGGCGGGGCCTACGAGCAGTACTTC.

The V call is TRBV7-2, the J call TRBJ2-7, with D maybe TRBD1 (6 bases). The J call may not be correct, given that the DNA end is closer to TRBJ1-2. The CDR3 extends over 13 amino acids. The germline V gene has CDR1 SGHTA and CDR2 FQGNSA. This CDR3 reads CASSTTGMKGYTF. CDR3 bases: TGTGCCAGCAGCACCACAGGGATGAAGGGCTACACCTTC.

The chain links TRBV11-2 to TRBJ1-4; 8 nucleotides agree with TRBD1. After removal of 5 bases from V and 4 bases from J, the junction contained 9 bases not matched to a gene. CDR1 and CDR2 (germline): SGHAT, FQNNGV. This CDR3 is built from 16 residues. CDR3 DNA sequence: TGTGCCAGCAGCCCGGCAGGGGGCATGGGTAATGAAAAACTGTTTTTT. The encoded protein is CASSPAGGMGNEKLFF. The entire variable domain, with the rest obtained from reference TRBV11-2 and TRBJ1-4, is as follows: EAGVAQSPRYKIIEKRQSVAFWCNPISGHATLYWYQQILGQGPKLLIQFQNNGVVDDSQLPKDRFSAERLKGVDSTLKIQPAKLEDSAVYLCASSPAGGMGNEKLFFGSGTQLSVL.

Remarks on this clonotype: A junction boundary mismatches the germline segment, possibly from a read error. The rearrangement joins TRBV20-1 to TRBJ2-7; D is undetermined. Germline loops: CDR1 DFQATT, CDR2 SNEGSKA (reference sequence). This CDR3 comprises 12 residues. CDR3 DNA: TGCAGCGCCCTTTTTATATCGGACGATCAGTACTTC. It specifies CSALFISDDQYF.

Comment on this clonotype: At one end the junction does not follow the germline gene, possibly because of a read error. The J gene is TRBJ1-1, the V gene TRBV5-1; TRBD1 aligns across 9 bases. Germline assignment: CDR1 SGHRS and CDR2 YFSETQ. CDR3 length: 15 residues. In DNA form, the CDR3 reads TGTGCCAGCAGCGCTGACAGGGGGGTGAACACTGAAGCTTTCTTT. As protein: CASSADRGVNTEAFF.

J is TRBJ1-2 and V is TRBV19; the D gene could be TRBD1 or TRBD2 (6 bases each). Judging by the DNA end, TRBJ2-2 fits better; the J call may be wrong. Germline V gives CDR1 LNHDA, CDR2 SQIVND (reference sequence). The CDR3 consists of 15 residues. The CDR3 reads CASSIGPAGTGGLFF. The CDR3 DNA follows: TGTGCCAGTAGTATAGGGCCAGCGGGCACCGGGGGCCTGTTTTTT.

The chain is built from TRBV7-8 and TRBJ1-5; no definite D call. Germline CDR1 reads SGHVS; CDR2 reads FQNEAQ. This CDR3 is built from 15 residues. V was shortened by 9 bases and J by 3 bases, with 18 bases between the two germline ends. The CDR3 bases are TGTGCCAGTAAGTACGATCATCAAATCAATCAGCCCCAGCATTTT. This codes for CASKYDHQINQPQHF. Full variable domain (missing parts from reference TRBV7-8 and TRBJ1-5): GAGVSQSPRYKVAKRGQDVALRCDPISGHVSLFWYQQALGQGPEFLTYFQNEAQLDKSGLPSDRFFAERPEGSVSTLKIQRTQQEDSAVYLCASKYDHQINQPQHFGDGTRLSIL.

Regarding this clonotype: A read error may produce the germline difference seen at one junction end. This chain connects TRBV5-1 to TRBJ1-6; D gene uncertain. From germline, CDR1 is SGHRS and CDR2 YFSETQ. The CDR3 length is 15 residues. CDR3 loop: CASSSEQLPWSPLHF. In DNA form, the CDR3 reads TGTGCCAGCAGCTCAGAACAGTTGCCGTGGTCACCCCTCCACTTT. The full variable domain, its missing parts supplied by reference TRBV5-1 and TRBJ1-6, is KAGVTQTPRYLIKTRGQQVTLSCSPISGHRSVSWYQQTPGQGLQFLFEYFSETQRNKGNFPGRFSGRQFSNSRSEMNVSTLELGDSALYLCASSSEQLPWSPLHFGNGTRLTVT.

This clonotype appeared many times. V is TRBV20-1 and J is TRBJ2-3; 7 nucleotides line up with TRBD1. The CDR3 has 18 amino acids. After removal of 4 bases from V and 0 bases from J, the junction contained 16 bases not matched to a gene. Germline V gene data show CDR1 as DFQATT and CDR2 as SNEGSKA (reference sequence). The CDR3 reads CSAMRPTGDLFSTDTQYF. The CDR3, as DNA: TGCAGTGCTATGCGTCCAACAGGGGACCTTTTTAGCACAGATACGCAGTATTTT.

This clonotype was observed many times. This chain links TRBV3-1 with TRBJ1-1, with a possible D match to TRBD1 (6 bases). This CDR3 comprises 13 residues. V lost 1 base to trimming and J lost 10 bases, with 13 bases between them. Germline CDR1 and CDR2: LGHDT and YNNKEL (reference sequence). Here the CDR3 DNA reads TGTGCCAGCAGCCAAGTTCGCGGGGGCACAGCTTTCTTT. Its translation: CASSQVRGGTAFF.

The chain joins TRBV5-1 to TRBJ1-4; D ambiguous. V was cut by 4 bases and J by 5 bases, with 18 bases left in between. This CDR3 spans 16 amino acids. The germline gives CDR1 SGHRS, CDR2 YFSETQ. This chain's CDR3 is CASSAVQSGENEKLFF. The CDR3 bases are TGCGCCAGCAGCGCAGTACAATCCGGGGAGAATGAAAAACTGTTTTTT.

V gene TRBV19 combines with J gene TRBJ1-6; TRBD1 agrees at 7 bases. V lost 8 bases, J lost 8 bases, and 6 bases stayed unmatched. Per germline, CDR1 LNHDA and CDR2 SQIVND (reference sequence). The CDR3 is 13 residues long. DNA of the CDR3: TGTGCCAGTCGCGGGACAGAGCATTCACCCCTCCACTTT. Encoded protein: CASRGTEHSPLHF.

V usage is TRBV2 and J usage is TRBJ2-7, with 8 bases lining up with TRBD1. The CDR3 is 15 amino acids. CDR1 SNHLY and CDR2 FYNNEI come from the germline V gene. J was trimmed by 5 bases and V by 7 bases; bases with no gene match: 13. CDR3 sequence reads: CASTKDGRGRNEQYF. In DNA, the CDR3 is TGTGCCAGCACTAAGGATGGCAGGGGGCGGAACGAGCAGTACTTC.

The chain has TRBV20-1 and TRBJ1-1; unclear D gene. Trimming left V 5 bases short and J 4 bases short, with 20 bases between. The CDR3 totals 15 residues. Germline-derived CDR1 and CDR2 are DFQATT and SNEGSKA (reference sequence). The CDR3 DNA sequence: TGCAGTGCTCCAGCGACCTTCCTACGAGTCACTGAAGCTTTCTTT. Its translation: CSAPATFLRVTEAFF.

This sequence joins TRBV29-1 and TRBJ2-7; D possibly uses TRBD1 or TRBD2 (5 bases each). Germline assignment: CDR1 SQVTM and CDR2 ANQGSEA. The CDR3 covers 12 residues. V dropped 6 bases and J dropped 4 bases, with 13 bases sitting between them. The CDR3 DNA sequence: TGCAGCGTGGATGGGACGGGGTACGAGCAGTACTTC. This gives the protein CSVDGTGYEQYF.

As regards this clonotype: Relative to the germline gene, one junction end is altered; a read error may explain this. The chain recombines TRBV10-2 with TRBJ2-5; D may be TRBD2 (5 bases). CDR3 length: 14 residues. The germline V gene encodes CDR1 WSHSY and CDR2 SAAADI. CDR3 residues: CASSVFERQETQYF. The CDR3 bases are TGTGCCAGCAGCGTATTCGAGCGGCAAGAGACCCAGTACTTC.